The 20 T cell receptor beta chains in this list originate from one sample, sequenced in a study of blood T cell repertoires in COVID-19. Sequencing used immunoSEQ multiplex PCR; TCRdb keeps in-frame clones, though not all of them. Of approximately 170,000 clones in the sample, under 85% were seen once. Sequences were obtained from PBMCs or T cells enriched from blood (not recorded which). The source is a man in his fifties who had recovered from COVID-19.

V and J are TRBV5-6 and TRBJ2-2; 11 positions match TRBD1. The CDR3 contains 17 residues. J was trimmed by 3 bases and V by 1 base; bases with no gene match: 5. Germline values: CDR1 SGHDT, CDR2 YYEEEE. The CDR3 DNA reads TGTGCCAGCAGCTTGTACGGACAGGGGGCGGACACCGGGGAGCTGTTTTTT. Protein product: CASSLYGQGADTGELFF.

V usage is TRBV5-8 and J usage is TRBJ1-6; D is uncertain. V lost 3 bases and J lost 8, with 15 bases in between. Germline CDR1 is SGHTS and CDR2 is YDEGEE. The CDR3 covers 15 residues. The CDR3 nucleotides are TGTGCCAGCAGCTCGTCCGGTCTTACTTATTCACCCCTCCACTTT. This gives the protein CASSSSGLTYSPLHF.

This sequence joins TRBV28 and TRBJ2-7, with 10 bases that match TRBD1. The CDR3 loop spans 15 amino acids. From germline, CDR1 is MDHEN and CDR2 SYDVKM. V was clipped by 6 bases and J by 5 bases; unmatched bases: 10. The CDR3 DNA reads as TGTGCCAGCAGCCGGAGGAGGACAGGGGGGGACGAGCAGTACTTC. Protein: CASSRRRTGGDEQYF. The full variable domain, rest sourced from reference TRBV28 and TRBJ2-7, is DVKVTQSSRYLVKRTGEKVFLECVQDMDHENMFWYRQDPGLGLRLIYFSYDVKMKEKGDIPEGYSVSREKKERFSLILESASTNQTSMYLCASSRRRTGGDEQYFGPGTRLTVT.

This clone turned up a few times. This rearrangement joins TRBV7-9 to TRBJ1-1; D gene ambiguous. V shed 6 bases and J shed 4 bases, with 12 bases lying between them. The CDR3 spans 13 residues. The germline CDR1 and CDR2 sequences are SEHNR and FQNEAQ (reference sequence). The CDR3 bases are TGTGCCAGCAGTACGTCCGGGAGCACTGAAGCTTTCTTT. Residues: CASSTSGSTEAFF.

The V and J genes are TRBV10-1 and TRBJ2-3, with TRBD2 identical over 14 bases. V lost 5 bases and J lost 0; bases outside the gene matches: 13. In germline, CDR1 is WNHNN, CDR2 SYGVQD (reference sequence). This CDR3 is built from 20 residues. CDR3 in amino acids: CASSRTSGGIRQPSTDTQYF. CDR3 nucleotides: TGCGCCAGCAGTCGGACTAGCGGGGGGATCAGACAACCTAGCACAGATACGCAGTATTTT.

V usage is TRBV6-6 and J usage is TRBJ2-5, with 7 bases fitting TRBD1. The CDR3 is 12 amino acids. Germline CDR1 MNHNY, CDR2 SVGAGI (reference sequence). The V and J ends lost 4 bases and 9 bases, in that order; junction bases with no gene match: 5. The CDR3 is CASSSDDRAQYF. The DNA of the CDR3 is TGTGCCAGCAGTTCAGACGACAGGGCCCAGTACTTC.

This clone has a single count. The rearrangement uses TRBV7-8 and TRBJ2-1, with D maybe TRBD2 (5 bases). Trimming took 1 base from V and 9 from J, leaving 13 bases between them. The V gene's germline CDR1 is SGHVS and CDR2 FQNEAQ. This CDR3 region has 14 residues. Here the CDR3 reads CASSLEALRGEQFF. CDR3 in DNA: TGTGCCAGCAGCTTAGAGGCGCTCCGGGGTGAGCAGTTCTTC. Together with reference TRBV7-8 and TRBJ2-1, the CDR3 gives the full variable domain: GAGVSQSPRYKVAKRGQDVALRCDPISGHVSLFWYQQALGQGPEFLTYFQNEAQLDKSGLPSDRFFAERPEGSVSTLKIQRTQQEDSAVYLCASSLEALRGEQFFGPGTRLTVL.

The V call is TRBV6-5, the J call TRBJ1-2; 8 bases are shared with TRBD1. The V gene end was trimmed by 7 bases and the J gene end by 7 bases; junction bases not matched to a gene: 8. CDR1 is MNHEY, CDR2 SVGAGI, per germline. This CDR3 spans 13 amino acids. CDR3 DNA sequence: TGTGCCAGCAAACCGACAGGGGCTAGTGGCTACACCTTC. Translating gives CASKPTGASGYTF.

This clone was picked up a small number of times. The rearrangement uses TRBV30 and TRBJ2-5; 7 bases match TRBD1. In germline, CDR1 is GTSNPN, CDR2 SVGIG (reference sequence). CDR3 length equals 13 residues. With V trimmed by 7 bases and J by 5 bases, 10 bases remained unmatched. The CDR3 protein is CAFSTGAVETQYF. As DNA, the CDR3 is TGTGCCTTCTCTACAGGGGCGGTGGAGACCCAGTACTTC.

This chain joins TRBV2 and TRBJ2-3; tentatively, D is TRBD2 (6 bases). V lost 5 bases to trimming and J lost 8 bases, with 14 bases between them. The CDR3 extends over 13 amino acids. Germline CDR1 reads SNHLY; CDR2 reads FYNNEI. CDR3: CASSPTSIGTQYF. The CDR3 DNA reads as TGTGCCAGCAGTCCAACTAGCATCGGTACGCAGTATTTT.

The genes are TRBV28 and TRBJ1-1; TRBD1 matches 7 bases. Germline CDR1 MDHEN, CDR2 SYDVKM. J lost 11 bases, V lost 5 bases, and 8 bases had no gene match. The CDR3 totals 12 residues. The CDR3 DNA reads as TGTGCCAGCAGTGGAACAGGGGTAGAGGCTTTCTTT. As protein: CASSGTGVEAFF.

The rearrangement uses TRBV18 and TRBJ2-5; 14 positions match TRBD2. The CDR3 consists of 17 residues. Germline V gene lookup returns CDR1 KGHSH and CDR2 LQKENI. V lost 3 bases, J lost 1 base, and 4 bases stayed unmatched. The chain's CDR3 is CASSPRGLAGGQETQYF. For the CDR3, the DNA is TGTGCCAGCTCACCCAGAGGACTAGCGGGGGGCCAAGAGACCCAGTACTTC. The whole variable domain, filled in from reference TRBV18 and TRBJ2-5, reads NAGVMQNPRHLVRRRGQEARLRCSPMKGHSHVYWYRQLPEEGLKFMVYLQKENIIDESGMPKERFSAEFPKEGPSILRIQQVVRGDSAAYFCASSPRGLAGGQETQYFGPGTRLLVL.

This clone was recorded only once. The chain couples TRBV4-1 to TRBJ2-2; TRBD2 agrees at 7 bases. The length of the CDR3 is 17 residues. V lost 4 bases to trimming and J lost 9 bases; unmatched junction nucleotides: 17. Germline V gene lookup returns CDR1 MGHRA and CDR2 YSYEKL. The CDR3 is CASSRGFGGAGERELFF. The CDR3 region has the DNA TGCGCCAGCAGCCGTGGATTTGGGGGTGCGGGGGAGAGGGAGCTGTTTTTT.

This chain links TRBV10-3 with TRBJ1-2, with no clear D. Germline V gene sequence: CDR1 ENHRY, CDR2 SYGVKD. The CDR3 is 13 residues long. The V end lost 2 bases, the J end lost 3 bases, and 7 bases lay between the germline ends. The CDR3 region is CAISEQVHYGYTF. Here the CDR3 DNA reads TGTGCCATCAGTGAGCAGGTTCACTATGGCTACACCTTC.

About this clone: Other nucleotide sequences in the sample specify the same CDR3. For the CDR3, the DNA is TGTGCCAGCAGCTTGGGACAGAACTATGGCTACACCTTC. Residues: CASSLGQNYGYTF. The chain joins TRBV5-6 to TRBJ1-2; TRBD1 might be the D (5 bases). This CDR3 spans 13 amino acids. In germline, CDR1 is SGHDT, CDR2 YYEEEE. V shed 0 bases and J shed 2 bases, with 5 bases lying between them.

The chain's CDR3 is CASSTPGQFETQYF. In DNA, the CDR3 is TGTGCCAGCAGTACCCCGGGACAGTTTGAGACCCAGTACTTC. The chain carries TRBV28 and TRBJ2-5, with 7 nucleotides matching TRBD1. With V trimmed by 5 bases and J by 5 bases, 8 bases remained unmatched. This CDR3 is built from 14 residues. Germline V CDR1 and CDR2: MDHEN, SYDVKM.

On this clone: The same CDR3 can be traced to other DNA sequences in this sample. This sequence joins TRBV7-2 and TRBJ1-5; D not resolved. Trimming shortened V by 0 bases and J by 0 bases, and 6 bases separated the two germline ends. The CDR3 consists of 15 residues. Germline V gives CDR1 SGHTA, CDR2 FQGNSA. CDR3 protein: CASSLAVYSNQPQHF. CDR3 DNA sequence: TGTGCCAGCAGCTTAGCCGTGTATAGCAATCAGCCCCAGCATTTT.

The chain employs TRBV15 and TRBJ1-5; D perhaps matches TRBD1 (5 bases). The CDR3 has 16 residues. The germline CDR1 and CDR2 sequences are LNHNV and YYDKDF (reference sequence). The V end was cut by 0 bases, the J end by 7 bases, with 16 bases between. This chain's CDR3 is CATSRDLKGAGQPQHF. CDR3 DNA sequence: TGTGCCACCAGCAGAGATTTAAAAGGGGCGGGACAGCCCCAGCATTTT.

The chain is built from TRBV9 and TRBJ1-2; 7 bases line up with TRBD1. This CDR3 is built from 16 residues. CDR1 and CDR2 from the germline V gene are SGDLS and YYNGEE. Trimming cost V 4 bases and J 0 bases; bases outside gene matches: 9. CDR3 nucleotides: TGTGCCAGCAGCCCGGAAGGGGGCCAAACTAACTATGGCTACACCTTC. Its translation: CASSPEGGQTNYGYTF. Complete variable domain (other parts from reference TRBV9 and TRBJ1-2): DSGVTQTPKHLITATGQRVTLRCSPRSGDLSVYWYQQSLDQGLQFLIQYYNGEERAKGNILERFSAQQFPDLHSELNLSSLELGDSALYFCASSPEGGQTNYGYTFGSGTRLTVV.

The rearrangement links TRBV19 to TRBJ1-1, with 7 bases identical to TRBD1. The CDR3 consists of 13 residues. Germline CDR1 and CDR2: LNHDA and SQIVND (reference sequence). V lost 6 bases, J lost 6 bases, and 7 bases stayed unmatched. Here the CDR3 reads CASSPTGRAEAFF. The CDR3 coding sequence is TGTGCCAGTAGCCCGACAGGGCGGGCTGAAGCTTTCTTT. Full variable domain (missing parts from reference TRBV19 and TRBJ1-1): DGGITQSPKYLFRKEGQNVTLSCEQNLNHDAMYWYRQDPGQGLRLIYYSQIVNDFQKGDIAEGYSVSREKKESFPLTVTSAQKNPTAFYLCASSPTGRAEAFFGQGTRLTVV.